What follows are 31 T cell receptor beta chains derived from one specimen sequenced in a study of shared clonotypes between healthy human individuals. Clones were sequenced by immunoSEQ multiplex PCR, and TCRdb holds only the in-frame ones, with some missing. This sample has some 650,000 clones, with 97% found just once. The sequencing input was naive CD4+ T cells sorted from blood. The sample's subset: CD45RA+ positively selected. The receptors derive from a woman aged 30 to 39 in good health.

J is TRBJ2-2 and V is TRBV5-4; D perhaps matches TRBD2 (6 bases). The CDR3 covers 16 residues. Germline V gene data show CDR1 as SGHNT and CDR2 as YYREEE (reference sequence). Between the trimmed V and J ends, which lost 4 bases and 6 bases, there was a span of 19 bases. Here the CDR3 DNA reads TGTGCCAGCAGCGTATTGGGACTGAGTGGAGCCGGGGAGCTGTTTTTT. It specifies CASSVLGLSGAGELFF.

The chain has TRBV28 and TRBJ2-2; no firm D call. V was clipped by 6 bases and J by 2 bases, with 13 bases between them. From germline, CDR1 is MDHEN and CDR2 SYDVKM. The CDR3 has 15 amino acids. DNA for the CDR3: TGTGCCAGCAGCCTAGGACCGAGTAACACCGGGGAGCTGTTTTTT. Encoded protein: CASSLGPSNTGELFF.

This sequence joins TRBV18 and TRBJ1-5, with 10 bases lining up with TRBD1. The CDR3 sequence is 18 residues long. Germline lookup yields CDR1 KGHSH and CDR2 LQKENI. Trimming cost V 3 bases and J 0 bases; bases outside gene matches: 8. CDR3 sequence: CASSPGQGTFYSNQPQHF. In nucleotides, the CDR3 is TGTGCCAGCTCACCGGGACAGGGGACCTTCTATAGCAATCAGCCCCAGCATTTT.

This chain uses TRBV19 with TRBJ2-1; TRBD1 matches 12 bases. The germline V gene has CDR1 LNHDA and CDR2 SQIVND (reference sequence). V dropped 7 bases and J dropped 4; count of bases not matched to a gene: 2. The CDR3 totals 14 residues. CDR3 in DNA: TGTGCCAGTACGGGACAGGGGGCTTACAATGAGCAGTTCTTC. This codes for CASTGQGAYNEQFF.

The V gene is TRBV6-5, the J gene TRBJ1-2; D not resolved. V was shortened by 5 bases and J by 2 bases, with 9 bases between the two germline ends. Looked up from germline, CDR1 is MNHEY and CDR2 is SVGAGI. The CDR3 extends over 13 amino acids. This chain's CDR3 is CASSQLPNYGYTF. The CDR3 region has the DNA TGTGCCAGCAGTCAACTACCGAACTATGGCTACACCTTC.

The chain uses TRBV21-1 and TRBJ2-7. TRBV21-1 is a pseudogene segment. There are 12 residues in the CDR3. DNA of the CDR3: TGTGCCAGCCGAGGGGGGACCTACGAGCAGTACTTC. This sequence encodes CASRGGTYEQYF.

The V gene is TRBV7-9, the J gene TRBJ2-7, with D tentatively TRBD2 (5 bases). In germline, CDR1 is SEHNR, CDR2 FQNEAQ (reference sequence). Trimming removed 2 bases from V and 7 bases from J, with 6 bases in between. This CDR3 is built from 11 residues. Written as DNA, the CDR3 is TGTGCCAGCAGCTTAACGGGGGAGCAGTACTTC. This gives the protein CASSLTGEQYF.

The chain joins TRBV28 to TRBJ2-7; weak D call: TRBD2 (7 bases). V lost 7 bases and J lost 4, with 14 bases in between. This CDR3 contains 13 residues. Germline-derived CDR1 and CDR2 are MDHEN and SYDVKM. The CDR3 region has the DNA TGTGCCAGCACCCCGGGGGGCGCATACGAGCAGTACTTC. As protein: CASTPGGAYEQYF. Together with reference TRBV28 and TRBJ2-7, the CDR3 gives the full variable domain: DVKVTQSSRYLVKRTGEKVFLECVQDMDHENMFWYRQDPGLGLRLIYFSYDVKMKEKGDIPEGYSVSREKKERFSLILESASTNQTSMYLCASTPGGAYEQYFGPGTRLTVT.

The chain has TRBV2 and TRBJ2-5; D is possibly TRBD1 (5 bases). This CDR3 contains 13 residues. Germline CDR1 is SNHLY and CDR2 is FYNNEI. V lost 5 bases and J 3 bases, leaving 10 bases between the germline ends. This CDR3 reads CASSRGREETQYF. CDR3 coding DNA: TGTGCCAGCAGTAGGGGTAGGGAAGAGACCCAGTACTTC.

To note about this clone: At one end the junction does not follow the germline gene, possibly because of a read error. The CDR3 sequence is CASSPGLASFDEQHF. As DNA, the CDR3 is TGTGCCAGCTCACCAGGACTAGCATCTTTCGACGAGCAGCACTTC. The genes are TRBV18 and TRBJ2-7; 8 nucleotides agree with TRBD2. Germline values: CDR1 KGHSH, CDR2 LQKENI. The CDR3 is 15 amino acids.

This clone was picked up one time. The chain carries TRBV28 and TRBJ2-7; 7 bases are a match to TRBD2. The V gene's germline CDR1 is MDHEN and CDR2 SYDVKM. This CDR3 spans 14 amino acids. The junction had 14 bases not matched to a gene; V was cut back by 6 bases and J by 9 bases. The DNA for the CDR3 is TGTGCCAGCAGCCTATGGGCCGCGGGGGACGGGCAGTACTTC. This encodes CASSLWAAGDGQYF.

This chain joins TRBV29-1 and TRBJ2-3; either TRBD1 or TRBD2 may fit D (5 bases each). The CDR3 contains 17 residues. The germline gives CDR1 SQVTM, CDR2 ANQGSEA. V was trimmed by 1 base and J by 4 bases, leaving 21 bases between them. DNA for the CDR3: TGCAGCGTTGAAGGGGGGATAGGCCCAATGGAGGCAGATACGCAGTATTTT. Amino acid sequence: CSVEGGIGPMEADTQYF.

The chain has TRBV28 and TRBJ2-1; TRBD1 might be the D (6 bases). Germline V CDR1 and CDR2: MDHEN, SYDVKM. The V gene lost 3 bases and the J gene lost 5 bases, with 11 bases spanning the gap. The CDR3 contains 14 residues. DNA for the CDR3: TGTGCCAGCAGTTTGCCCCAGGGGCACAATGAGCAGTTCTTC. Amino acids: CASSLPQGHNEQFF.

The CDR3 DNA is TGTGCCTGGAGCCTAGCTTTTTCTTTGGGTACGCAGTATTTT. Its translation: CAWSLAFSLGTQYF. The chain uses TRBV30 and TRBJ2-3; the D gene is possibly TRBD2 (5 bases). The V end lost 3 bases, the J end lost 8 bases, and 18 bases lay between the germline ends. The CDR3 has 14 amino acids. Germline CDR1 reads GTSNPN; CDR2 reads SVGIG (reference sequence).

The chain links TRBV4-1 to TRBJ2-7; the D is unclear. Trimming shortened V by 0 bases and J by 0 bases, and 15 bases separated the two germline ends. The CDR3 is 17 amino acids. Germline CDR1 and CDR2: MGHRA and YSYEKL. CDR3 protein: CASSQDENLLSSYEQYF. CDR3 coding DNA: TGCGCCAGCAGCCAAGATGAAAACTTATTGAGCTCCTACGAGCAGTACTTC.

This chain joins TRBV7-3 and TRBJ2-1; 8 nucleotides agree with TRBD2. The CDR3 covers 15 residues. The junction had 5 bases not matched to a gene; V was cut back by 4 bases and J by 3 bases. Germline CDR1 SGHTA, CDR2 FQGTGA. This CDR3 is CASSSGSGSYNEQFF. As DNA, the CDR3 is TGTGCCAGCAGCTCGGGGAGCGGGAGCTACAATGAGCAGTTCTTC.

Written as DNA, the CDR3 is TGTGCCAGCAGCCCTTCTCGTGGGAGACCGAACACCGGGGAGCTGTTTTTT. This encodes CASSPSRGRPNTGELFF. The chain is built from TRBV7-3 and TRBJ2-2, with D possibly being TRBD2 (5 bases). CDR1 is SGHTA and CDR2 is FQGTGA in the germline V gene. With 5 bases removed from V and 0 bases from J, the gap between germline ends came to 16 bases. The CDR3 runs 17 residues.

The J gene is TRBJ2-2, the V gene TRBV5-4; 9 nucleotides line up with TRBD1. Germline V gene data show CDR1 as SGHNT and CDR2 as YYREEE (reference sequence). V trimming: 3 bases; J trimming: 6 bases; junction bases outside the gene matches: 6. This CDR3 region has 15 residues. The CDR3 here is CASSSGQGKAGELFF. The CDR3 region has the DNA TGTGCCAGCAGCTCCGGACAGGGGAAGGCCGGGGAGCTGTTTTTT.

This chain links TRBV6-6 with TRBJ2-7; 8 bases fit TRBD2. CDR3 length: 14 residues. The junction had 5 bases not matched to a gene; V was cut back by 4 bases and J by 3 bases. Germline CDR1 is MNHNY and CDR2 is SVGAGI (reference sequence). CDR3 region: CASSLAGKVYEQYF. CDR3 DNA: TGTGCCAGCAGTTTAGCGGGAAAGGTCTACGAGCAGTACTTC.

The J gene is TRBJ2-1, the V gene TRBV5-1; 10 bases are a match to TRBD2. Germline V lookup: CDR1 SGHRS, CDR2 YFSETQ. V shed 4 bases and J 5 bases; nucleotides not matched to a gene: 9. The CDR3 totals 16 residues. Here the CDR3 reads CASSHPSGRVDNEQFF. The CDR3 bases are TGCGCCAGCAGCCACCCGAGCGGGAGGGTCGACAATGAGCAGTTCTTC.

The CDR3 bases are TGTGCCAGCACAGGGACAACAAAATACGAGCAGTACTTC. It translates to CASTGTTKYEQYF. This chain connects TRBV28 to TRBJ2-7; the D gene is possibly TRBD1 (6 bases). The CDR3 runs to 13 residues. Trimming took off 7 bases at V and 4 bases at J, with 14 bases between the two ends. Germline lookup yields CDR1 MDHEN and CDR2 SYDVKM.

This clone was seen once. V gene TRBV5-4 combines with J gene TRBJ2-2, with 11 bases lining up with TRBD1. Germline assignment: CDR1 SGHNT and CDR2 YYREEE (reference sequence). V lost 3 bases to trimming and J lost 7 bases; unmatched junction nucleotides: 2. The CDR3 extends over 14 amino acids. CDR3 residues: CASSWDRGFGELFF. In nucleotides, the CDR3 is TGTGCCAGCAGCTGGGACAGGGGGTTCGGGGAGCTGTTTTTT.

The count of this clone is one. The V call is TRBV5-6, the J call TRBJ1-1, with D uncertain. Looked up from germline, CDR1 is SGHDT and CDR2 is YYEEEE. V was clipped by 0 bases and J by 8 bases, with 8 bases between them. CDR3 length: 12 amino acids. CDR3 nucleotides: TGTGCCAGCAGCTTGGACGTGGGGGAAGCTTTCTTT. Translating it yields CASSLDVGEAFF.

This chain's CDR3 is CASRTLGRNTGELFF. In DNA, the CDR3 is TGCGCCAGCAGAACTCTCGGGCGAAACACCGGGGAGCTGTTTTTT. The chain combines TRBV5-1 with TRBJ2-2; the D is unclear. V lost 5 bases, J lost 2 bases, and 13 bases lay in between. The CDR3 totals 15 residues. The germline gives CDR1 SGHRS, CDR2 YFSETQ.

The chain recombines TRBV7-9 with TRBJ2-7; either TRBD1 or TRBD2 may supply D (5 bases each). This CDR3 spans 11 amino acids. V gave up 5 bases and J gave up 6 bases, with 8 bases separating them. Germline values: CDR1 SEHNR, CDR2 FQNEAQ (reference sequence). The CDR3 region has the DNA TGTGCCAGCAGCCGAGGGGCCGAGCAGTACTTC. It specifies CASSRGAEQYF.

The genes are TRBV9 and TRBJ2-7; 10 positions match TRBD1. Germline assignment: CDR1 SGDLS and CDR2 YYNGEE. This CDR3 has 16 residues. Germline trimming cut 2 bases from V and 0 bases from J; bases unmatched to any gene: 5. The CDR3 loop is CASSVAGQGSSYEQYF. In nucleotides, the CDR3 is TGTGCCAGCAGCGTTGCGGGACAGGGGAGCTCCTACGAGCAGTACTTC.

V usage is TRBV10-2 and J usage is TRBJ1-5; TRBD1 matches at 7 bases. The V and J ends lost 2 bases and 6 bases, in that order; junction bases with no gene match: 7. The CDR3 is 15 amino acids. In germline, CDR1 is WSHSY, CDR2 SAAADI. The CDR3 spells CASSEPKQGSQPQHF. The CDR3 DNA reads TGCGCCAGCAGTGAGCCAAAACAGGGGAGTCAGCCCCAGCATTTT.

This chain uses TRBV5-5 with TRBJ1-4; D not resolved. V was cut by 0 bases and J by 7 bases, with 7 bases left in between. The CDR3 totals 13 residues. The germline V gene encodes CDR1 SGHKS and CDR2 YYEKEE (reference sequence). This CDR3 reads CASSLARTEKLFF. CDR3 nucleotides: TGTGCCAGCAGCTTGGCCCGTACTGAAAAACTGTTTTTT.

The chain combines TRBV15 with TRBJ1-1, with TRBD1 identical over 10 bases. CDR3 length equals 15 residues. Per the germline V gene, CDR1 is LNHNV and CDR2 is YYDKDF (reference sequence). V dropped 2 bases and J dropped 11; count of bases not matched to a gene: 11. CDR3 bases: TGTGCCACCAGCAGAACTGACAGGGGGCACGCCGTTGCTTTCTTT. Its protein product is CATSRTDRGHAVAFF.

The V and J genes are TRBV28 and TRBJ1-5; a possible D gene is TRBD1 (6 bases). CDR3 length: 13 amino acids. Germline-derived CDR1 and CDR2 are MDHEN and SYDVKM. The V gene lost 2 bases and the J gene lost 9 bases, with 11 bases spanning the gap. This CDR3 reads CASSLTRRGPQHF. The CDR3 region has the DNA TGTGCCAGCAGTTTAACCCGCAGGGGGCCCCAGCATTTT.

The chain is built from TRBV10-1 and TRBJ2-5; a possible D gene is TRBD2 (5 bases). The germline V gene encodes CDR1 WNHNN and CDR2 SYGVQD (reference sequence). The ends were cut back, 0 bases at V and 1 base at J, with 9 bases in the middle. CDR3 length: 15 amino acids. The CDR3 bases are TGCGCCAGCAGTGAGTCGATGGGAGCCCAAGAGACCCAGTACTTC. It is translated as CASSESMGAQETQYF.